This T cell receptor beta chain was identified during a study of T cell responses to AZD1222 COVID-19 vaccine. On the study more broadly: Second-dose timings of about 4 or about 12 weeks were pooled.

The CDR3 contains 16 residues. The V and J ends lost 1 base and 0 bases respectively, with 11 bases between them. The germline V gene has CDR1 LNHDA and CDR2 SQIVND (reference sequence). The method was immunoSEQ multiplex PCR; TCRdb's version includes in-frame clones alone and lacks a portion of them. Of roughly 44,000 clones in the sample, about 83% were seen once. Study findings and constraints: Spike-specific TCR repertoires showed rising breadth and depth after two AZD1222 doses. A mostly white British donor set with more females was recruited, and clonal diversity was possibly underestimated. Seropositive at baseline were only a handful of AZD1222 recipients.

In this sample, this clone turned up once. Its antigen is currently unknown. The source material was peripheral blood, sampled on day 0 of AZD1222 vaccination. This chain links TRBV19 with TRBJ2-3; D may be TRBD2 (5 bases). The TCR comes from an adult in good health. The CDR3 DNA is TGTGCCAGTAGTATAGGTAGCGAAACTAGCACAGATACGCAGTATTTT. Its protein is CASSIGSETSTDTQYF.